This T cell receptor beta chain is from a study of T cell clonotyping in hematopoietic cell transplantation. The study, taken as a whole, reports: Pathologically expanded recipient clonotypes increased progressively from day 30 to day 180 as diversity fell.

Libraries were prepared by immunoSEQ multiplex PCR; TCRdb keeps only in-frame clonotypes and omits some of them. The sample shows 4,500 to 5,500 clones, 75% to 80% of them seen only once. A word on this clone: Its antigen is as yet unknown.

This sample comprised peripheral blood mononuclear cells, obtained 30 days after allogeneic stem cell transplant. The sequence was collected from a male patient in his sixties or seventies who had an allogeneic stem cell transplant from an unrelated donor, so the T cells may come from the graft donor. Some clones in this sample may be carry-over from other donors' samples.

The CDR3 here is CASSQSGERIYGYTF. CDR3 sequence (DNA): TGCGCCAGCAGCCAATCCGGTGAGAGGATCTATGGCTACACCTTC. V usage is TRBV4-1 and J usage is TRBJ1-2; no clear D. V was clipped by 2 bases and J by 4 bases, with 14 bases between them. Germline V gives CDR1 MGHRA, CDR2 YSYEKL. The CDR3 length is 15 residues.